This TCR beta chain was retrieved from a study of blood T cell repertoires in COVID-19. Study overall: Sites in the United States, Italy and Spain provided acute and convalescent COVID-19 samples. Sample material is recorded as cDNA or gDNA derived from T cells, B-cell-depleted T cells, or PBMCs.

This CDR3 has 14 amino acids. Trimming at V came to 4 bases and at J to 4 bases, leaving 5 bases not matched to a gene. The germline gives CDR1 SGHRS, CDR2 YFSETQ. Authors' methods: How many nucleated cells were present was estimated from reference gene primer amplification. Generated by immunoSEQ multiplex PCR, the TCRdb table keeps only in-frame clones and is missing some. For V, J and clone size, that table is used; D and trimming come from the DNA. The sample carries 250,000 to 300,000 clones, about 88% recorded once. The sequenced sample consisted of peripheral blood. The chain couples TRBV5-1 to TRBJ1-1, with 9 bases that match TRBD1. This receptor was identified in a man younger than 35 with active or convalescent COVID-19. The chain's CDR3 is CASSPDRGATEAFF. The CDR3, as DNA: TGCGCCAGCAGCCCCGACAGGGGGGCCACTGAAGCTTTCTTT.